The next 27 T cell receptor beta chains were all read from a single sample in a study of T cell repertoires in cytomegalovirus infection. Using its own MiXCR run on the reads, TCRdb lists one record per CDR3 protein. The sample gives around 530,000 distinct CDR3 sequences, 16% of which show up once; more than 20% is in the top ten. The sequenced material came from CD8+ T cells from PBMCs. The receptors originated from a human donor in good health (CMV status not recorded). Some clones in this sample may be carry-over from other donors' samples.

This chain uses TRBV15 with TRBJ1-1; D might be TRBD1 (5 bases). The CDR3 loop spans 13 amino acids. V lost 0 bases to trimming and J lost 8 bases, with 10 bases between them. CDR1 is LNHNV, CDR2 YYDKDF, per germline (reference sequence). The CDR3 sequence is CATSRDRGEEAFF. The DNA of the CDR3 is TGTGCCACCAGCAGAGATAGAGGGGAAGAAGCTTTCTTT. The entire variable domain, with the rest obtained from reference TRBV15 and TRBJ1-1, is as follows: DAMVIQNPRYQVTQFGKPVTLSCSQTLNHNVMYWYQQKSSQAPKLLFHYYDKDFNNEADTPDNFQSRRPNTSFCFLDIRSPGLGDTAMYLCATSRDRGEEAFFGQGTRLTVV.

This clonotype showed up many times. The V call is TRBV7-9, the J call TRBJ2-1, with D possibly being TRBD2 (6 bases). Between the trimmed V and J ends, which lost 4 bases and 0 bases, there was a span of 16 bases. The CDR3 is 17 residues long. Germline V gene sequence: CDR1 SEHNR, CDR2 FQNEAQ (reference sequence). CDR3 loop: CASSSSGRGYSYNEQFF. CDR3 DNA sequence: TGTGCCAGCAGCTCTTCGGGGCGGGGTTACTCCTACAATGAGCAGTTCTTC.

This clonotype was found many times. The gene calls are TRBV2 and TRBJ1-5; D may be TRBD1 (6 bases). This CDR3 comprises 17 residues. V was clipped by 7 bases and J by 0 bases, with 19 bases between them. Germline V gene data show CDR1 as SNHLY and CDR2 as FYNNEI. The CDR3 DNA reads TGTGCCAGCACGGCAGGGGTGCTGAGCAATAGCAATCAGCCCCAGCATTTT. Translating it yields CASTAGVLSNSNQPQHF.

This clonotype was counted only a few times. The J gene is TRBJ1-1, the V gene TRBV27, with 7 positions matching TRBD1. This CDR3 is 18 amino acids long. Germline lookup yields CDR1 MNHEY and CDR2 SMNVEV (reference sequence). The J segment lost 0 bases and the V segment lost 5 bases, leaving 15 bases of the junction unmatched. The CDR3 sequence is CASSPHPRGLRVNTEAFF. DNA for the CDR3: TGTGCCAGCAGTCCGCATCCCAGGGGGTTAAGGGTGAACACTGAAGCTTTCTTT.

Ten or more counts support this clonotype. This rearrangement joins TRBV11-1 to TRBJ2-1; D remains ambiguous. Germline CDR1 and CDR2: SGHAT and FQDESV (reference sequence). Trimming stripped 5 bases from V and 4 bases from J, with 9 bases between. The CDR3 is 13 residues long. CDR3 loop: CASSISTYNEQFF. CDR3 coding DNA: TGTGCCAGCAGCATCTCAACGTACAATGAGCAGTTCTTC. The entire variable domain, with the rest obtained from reference TRBV11-1 and TRBJ2-1, is as follows: EAEVAQSPRYKITEKSQAVAFWCDPISGHATLYWYRQILGQGPELLVQFQDESVVDDSQLPKDRFSAERLKGVDSTLKIQPAELGDSAMYLCASSISTYNEQFFGPGTRLTVL.

This clonotype was counted a few times. The chain employs TRBV2 and TRBJ2-3, with D possibly TRBD2 on 5 matching bases. V lost 0 bases and J 4 bases, leaving 17 bases between the germline ends. The germline V gene has CDR1 SNHLY and CDR2 FYNNEI. The CDR3 is 17 amino acids. The CDR3 reads CASSEALRGAGADTQYF. CDR3 in DNA: TGTGCCAGCAGTGAAGCGCTACGGGGAGCCGGCGCAGATACGCAGTATTTT.

This clonotype has only a few counts. The V and J genes are TRBV7-9 and TRBJ2-3, with unresolved D. The germline V and J ends were trimmed by 5 bases and 0 bases, with 12 bases remaining between them. The germline V gene has CDR1 SEHNR and CDR2 FQNEAQ (reference sequence). The CDR3 covers 15 residues. The CDR3 is CASSHQRVSTDTQYF. CDR3 nucleotide sequence: TGTGCCAGCAGCCACCAAAGGGTTAGCACAGATACGCAGTATTTT.

There are a few counts of this clonotype. The J gene is TRBJ2-7, the V gene TRBV4-1, with 7 bases fitting TRBD2. The length of the CDR3 is 16 residues. CDR1 and CDR2 from the germline V gene are MGHRA and YSYEKL. After removal of 0 bases from V and 6 bases from J, the junction contained 11 bases not matched to a gene. CDR3 nucleotide sequence: TGCGCCAGCAGCCAAGAAGGCGGGAGCGTAACGGGCGAGCAGTACTTC. Translated, it gives CASSQEGGSVTGEQYF.

In its sample, this clonotype was seen a few times. The CDR3 loop reads CAISESGRNTEAFF. For the CDR3, the DNA is TGTGCCATCAGTGAGTCGGGACGGAACACTGAAGCTTTCTTT. J is TRBJ1-1 and V is TRBV10-3; a weak D match, TRBD1 (5 bases). This CDR3 spans 14 amino acids. CDR1 and CDR2 (germline): ENHRY, SYGVKD. V was cut by 0 bases and J by 1 base, with 6 bases left in between.

This clonotype was seen more than once but under ten times. The rearrangement joins TRBV27 to TRBJ2-7; tentative D call: TRBD1 (6 bases). Germline CDR1 reads MNHEY; CDR2 reads SMNVEV (reference sequence). The ends were cut back, 2 bases at V and 1 base at J, with 12 bases in the middle. This CDR3 comprises 15 residues. In nucleotides, the CDR3 is TGTGCCAGCAGTTTAAGTGGGACAACATCCTACGAGCAGTACTTC. Protein sequence: CASSLSGTTSYEQYF.

This clonotype was picked up a small number of times. This chain joins TRBV10-3 and TRBJ1-2; TRBD1 aligns across 11 bases. This CDR3 is built from 15 residues. Germline CDR1 reads ENHRY; CDR2 reads SYGVKD. V trimming: 4 bases; J trimming: 4 bases; junction bases outside the gene matches: 5. The DNA for the CDR3 is TGTGCCATCAGTGGGGGACAGGGGGACTTCTATGGCTACACCTTC. Translated, it gives CAISGGQGDFYGYTF.

This clonotype has a count of ten or more. V gene TRBV28 combines with J gene TRBJ1-5; D is uncertain. The CDR3 is made up of 14 amino acids. Germline V gives CDR1 MDHEN, CDR2 SYDVKM. V was pared by 6 bases and J by 3 bases, with 12 bases between. The CDR3 is CASRDWEDNQPQHF. CDR3 in DNA: TGTGCCAGCAGGGATTGGGAGGACAATCAGCCCCAGCATTTT. The complete variable domain, with remaining parts taken from reference TRBV28 and TRBJ1-5, reads DVKVTQSSRYLVKRTGEKVFLECVQDMDHENMFWYRQDPGLGLRLIYFSYDVKMKEKGDIPEGYSVSREKKERFSLILESASTNQTSMYLCASRDWEDNQPQHFGDGTRLSIL.

V is TRBV4-1 and J is TRBJ2-7, with D perhaps matching TRBD1 or TRBD2 (5 bases each). The V and J ends lost 2 bases and 4 bases respectively, with 15 bases between them. The CDR3 contains 15 residues. Germline V gene data show CDR1 as MGHRA and CDR2 as YSYEKL. CDR3 sequence: CASSQLTDGGYEQYF. CDR3 bases: TGCGCCAGCAGCCAATTGACCGATGGGGGTTACGAGCAGTACTTC.

This clonotype was seen repeatedly, ten times or more. Here the CDR3 DNA reads TGTGCTAGTGGCCACGGACCGGGCCCCTCCCGCCACGAGCAGTACTTC. Translated: CASGHGPGPSRHEQYF. The chain has TRBV12-5 and TRBJ2-7; D unresolved. CDR1 is LGHNT, CDR2 FRNRAP, per germline. Trimming shortened V by 6 bases and J by 5 bases, and 23 bases separated the two germline ends. The length of the CDR3 is 16 residues.

The table lists this clonotype with many counts. This rearrangement joins TRBV6-1 to TRBJ2-1; no clear D. The CDR3 loop spans 13 amino acids. V was shortened by 6 bases and J by 7 bases, with 13 bases between the two germline ends. Germline V gives CDR1 MNHNS, CDR2 SASEGT. CDR3 sequence (DNA): TGTGCCAGCAGGCCAAACTCTCTGAATGAGCAGTTCTTC. Its translation is CASRPNSLNEQFF.

This clonotype was detected many times. The gene calls are TRBV7-3 and TRBJ2-5; D perhaps matches TRBD2 (5 bases). Trimming shortened V by 2 bases and J by 2 bases, and 9 bases separated the two germline ends. Looked up from germline, CDR1 is SGHTA and CDR2 is FQGTGA. The CDR3 covers 14 residues. The chain's CDR3 is CASSLSGNQETQYF. The CDR3 DNA reads as TGTGCCAGCAGCTTATCCGGGAATCAAGAGACCCAGTACTTC. Complete variable domain (other parts from reference TRBV7-3 and TRBJ2-5): GAGVSQTPSNKVTEKGKYVELRCDPISGHTALYWYRQSLGQGPEFLIYFQGTGAADDSGLPNDRFFAVRPEGSVSTLKIQRTERGDSAVYLCASSLSGNQETQYFGPGTRLLVL.

This clonotype was found a few times. V is TRBV6-5 and J is TRBJ2-7; TRBD1 might be the D (5 bases). Trimming removed 4 bases from V and 3 bases from J, with 25 bases in between. CDR1 is MNHEY, CDR2 SVGAGI, per germline. This CDR3 has 18 residues. This CDR3 reads CASSSNVPTATPFYEQYF. CDR3 nucleotide sequence: TGTGCCAGCAGTTCCAACGTACCGACAGCTACACCTTTCTACGAGCAGTACTTC.

This clonotype has at least ten counts. The chain joins TRBV27 to TRBJ1-1; no clear D gene. The CDR3 runs to 13 residues. V dropped 0 bases and J dropped 6 bases, with 8 bases sitting between them. Germline values: CDR1 MNHEY, CDR2 SMNVEV (reference sequence). The CDR3 sequence: CASSLSWQAEAFF. The CDR3 DNA is TGTGCCAGCAGTTTATCGTGGCAGGCTGAAGCTTTCTTT.

J is TRBJ1-5 and V is TRBV4-1, with D possibly being TRBD1 (6 bases). Trimming removed 0 bases at V and 8 bases at J, with 17 bases between. This CDR3 region has 16 residues. CDR1 is MGHRA, CDR2 YSYEKL, per germline. CDR3 in amino acids: CASSQDWGGGGEPQHF. CDR3 bases: TGCGCCAGCAGCCAAGATTGGGGGGGCGGCGGGGAGCCCCAGCATTTT.

This clonotype was detected many times. The chain combines TRBV28 with TRBJ2-2; 7 positions agree with TRBD2. Losses at the gene ends were 8 bases for V and 1 base for J; bases not matched to a gene: 13. This CDR3 has 17 residues. The germline gives CDR1 MDHEN, CDR2 SYDVKM. CDR3 region: CASFLNLGGRNTGELFF. The CDR3 DNA sequence: TGTGCCAGCTTCCTAAACCTAGGCGGGAGGAACACCGGGGAGCTGTTTTTT.

This clonotype was seen many times. CDR3 region: CASSLVLVGHGSIQYF. DNA of the CDR3: TGTGCCAGCAGCTTAGTCTTAGTGGGACATGGTTCCATTCAGTACTTC. The chain couples TRBV11-2 to TRBJ2-4, with D possibly being TRBD1 (6 bases). Germline CDR1 is SGHAT and CDR2 is FQNNGV. The V end lost 1 base, the J end lost 9 bases, and 19 bases lay between the germline ends. The CDR3 is 16 amino acids. Complete variable domain (other parts from reference TRBV11-2 and TRBJ2-4): EAGVAQSPRYKIIEKRQSVAFWCNPISGHATLYWYQQILGQGPKLLIQFQNNGVVDDSQLPKDRFSAERLKGVDSTLKIQPAKLEDSAVYLCASSLVLVGHGSIQYFGAGTRLSVL.

The sample holds many counts of this clonotype. The CDR3 protein is CASSLGHWGNQPQHF. The CDR3 DNA is TGTGCCAGCAGCTTGGGACACTGGGGGAATCAGCCCCAGCATTTT. This chain uses TRBV7-6 with TRBJ1-5; D is perhaps TRBD1 (6 bases). V lost 3 bases to trimming and J lost 4 bases, with 13 bases between them. Germline loops: CDR1 SGHVS, CDR2 FNYEAQ. The CDR3 is made up of 15 amino acids.

The CDR3 reads CASNPQGARSGANVLTF. The CDR3 DNA sequence: TGTGCCAGCAACCCACAGGGGGCTAGGTCTGGGGCCAACGTCCTGACTTTC. The chain has TRBV7-4 and TRBJ2-6, with 9 positions matching TRBD1. The CDR3 covers 17 residues. J lost 1 base, V lost 7 bases, and 8 bases had no gene match. Germline V gene data show CDR1 as SGHVT and CDR2 as SQSDAQ.

This clonotype has only a few counts. The chain carries TRBV6-1 and TRBJ1-2; D is possibly TRBD1 (6 bases). The ends were cut back, 4 bases at V and 4 bases at J, with 13 bases in the middle. There are 14 residues in the CDR3. CDR1 MNHNS and CDR2 SASEGT come from the germline V gene. The CDR3 protein is CASSGGQQVYGYTF. The CDR3 DNA reads as TGTGCCAGCAGTGGGGGGCAACAGGTCTATGGCTACACCTTC.

This clonotype was observed a handful of times. The chain has TRBV7-9 and TRBJ2-7; D may be TRBD1 or TRBD2 (5 bases each). Germline loops: CDR1 SEHNR, CDR2 FQNEAQ (reference sequence). V lost 5 bases to trimming and J lost 7 bases, with 12 bases between them. This CDR3 spans 12 amino acids. The CDR3 region has the DNA TGTGCCAGCAGCCTGGGGGTTAAGGAGCAGTACTTC. Amino acid sequence: CASSLGVKEQYF.

This clonotype appeared many times. This chain uses TRBV7-9 with TRBJ2-1, with 7 bases that match TRBD2. This CDR3 has 16 residues. Looked up from germline, CDR1 is SEHNR and CDR2 is FQNEAQ (reference sequence). The trim removed 3 bases at V and 1 base at J, leaving 6 bases unmatched. The CDR3 nucleotides are TGTGCCAGCAGCTTGGGGACTATGCGGTCCTACAATGAGCAGTTCTTC. Translating gives CASSLGTMRSYNEQFF.

V is TRBV18 and J is TRBJ1-4; D uncertain. Germline V gene data show CDR1 as KGHSH and CDR2 as LQKENI. CDR3 length equals 15 residues. Trimming pared 0 bases from V and 6 bases from J, leaving 11 bases between. In DNA form, the CDR3 reads TGTGCCAGCTCACCACCGGTGGGCAGAGATGAAAAACTGTTTTTT. Amino acids: CASSPPVGRDEKLFF.